This TCR beta chain was captured by sequencing in a study of blood T cell repertoires in COVID-19. Study in general: Some COVID-19 samples were acute and others convalescent; all came from the United States, Italy and Spain.

Individuals in the exposed group had encountered a COVID-19 case within 2 weeks preceding study entry. Repertoires were generated with immunoSEQ multiplex PCR, while TCRdb's copy carries only in-frame clones and drops some. The sample contains some 320,000 clones, just under 90% of which appear only once. The specimen was PBMCs or T cells enriched from blood (not recorded which). The receptor's source is a woman in her forties or fifties who had been exposed to COVID-19.

CDR3 protein: CASSEQENTGELFF. The CDR3 DNA is TGTGCCAGCAGTGAACAGGAAAACACCGGGGAGCTGTTTTTT. The chain couples TRBV2 to TRBJ2-2; D ambiguous. Per the germline V gene, CDR1 is SNHLY and CDR2 is FYNNEI. V was shortened by 2 bases and J by 2 bases, with 6 bases between the two germline ends. The CDR3 length is 14 residues.